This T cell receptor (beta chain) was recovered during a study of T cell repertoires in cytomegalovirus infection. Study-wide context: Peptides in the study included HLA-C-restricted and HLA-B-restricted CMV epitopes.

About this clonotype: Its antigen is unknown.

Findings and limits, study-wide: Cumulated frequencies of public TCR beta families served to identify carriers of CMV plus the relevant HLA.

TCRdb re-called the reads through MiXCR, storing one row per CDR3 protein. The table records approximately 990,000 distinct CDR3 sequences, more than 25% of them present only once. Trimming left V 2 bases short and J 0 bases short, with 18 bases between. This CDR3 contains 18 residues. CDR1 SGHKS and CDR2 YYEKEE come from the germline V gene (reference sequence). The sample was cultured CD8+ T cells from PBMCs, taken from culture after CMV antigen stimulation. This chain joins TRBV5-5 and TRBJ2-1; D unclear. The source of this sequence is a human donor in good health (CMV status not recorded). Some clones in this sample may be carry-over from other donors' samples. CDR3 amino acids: CASSFKGIGSSSYNEQFF. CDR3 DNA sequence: TGTGCCAGCAGCTTCAAAGGTATCGGCTCGAGCTCCTACAATGAGCAGTTCTTC. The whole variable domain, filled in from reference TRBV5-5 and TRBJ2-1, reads DAGVTQSPTHLIKTRGQQVTLRCSPISGHKSVSWYQQVLGQGPQFIFQYYEKEERGRGNFPDRFSARQFPNYSSELNVNALLLGDSALYLCASSFKGIGSSSYNEQFFGPGTRLTVL.